This is a list of T cell receptor beta chains from one sample in a study of cytomegalovirus exposure and HLA in healthy donors. Clones were sequenced by immunoSEQ multiplex PCR, and TCRdb holds only the in-frame ones, with some missing. The table shows over 100,000 clones, with about 70% occurring only once. Sequenced material: PBMCs. The receptor set was obtained from a woman aged 25 to 45 in good health and CMV-seronegative. Both conserved end residues are part of each CDR3. The D gene is left open where the match is weak. Expanded clones get a size class; other rows say once, few or many, or leave the size out.

TRBV2	TRBD1	.	TRBJ2-7	TGTGCCAGCACATGGGACAGCGCCTACGAGCAGTACTTC	CASTWDSAYEQYF
TRBV28	TRBD1	.	TRBJ1-2	TGTGCCAGCAGTACCGAGGGGGCATCTGGCTACACCTTC	CASSTEGASGYTF
TRBV6-5	TRBD1	.	TRBJ2-7	TGTGCCAGCAGTTCCACCAGGGGGAACGAGCAGTACTTC	CASSSTRGNEQYF
TRBV10-2	.	.	TRBJ1-2	TGCGCCAGCGTAACTGACACCTTTTATGGCTACACCTTC	CASVTDTFYGYTF
TRBV5-4	.	few	TRBJ2-2	TGTGCCAGCAGCTTAAGGGACACCTACACCGGGGAGCTGTTTTTT	CASSLRDTYTGELFF
TRBV2	TRBD1	.	TRBJ2-7	TGTGCCAGCAGTGTTGAAGGGACAGGGATCTACGAGCAGTACTTC	CASSVEGTGIYEQYF
TRBV5-8	.	.	TRBJ1-1	TGTGCCTATTATGTGGGGGCGAACACTGAAGCTTTCTTT	CAYYVGANTEAFF
TRBV15	.	.	TRBJ1-1	TGTGCCACCAGCAGAGTTGAGGGGAACACTGAAGCTTTCTTT	CATSRVEGNTEAFF
TRBV7-9	TRBD1	.	TRBJ1-2	TGTGCCAGCAGCCCGACCCCGGGACAGGGAAATGGCTACACCTTC	CASSPTPGQGNGYTF
TRBV13	.	.	TRBJ2-5	TGTGCCAGCAGCTTAGGCCCCGGAGAGACCCAGTACTTC	CASSLGPGETQYF
TRBV7-6	.	once	TRBJ1-2	TGTGCCAGCAGCCGACGCCCAAATACCGGGGGTGGCTACACCTTC	CASSRRPNTGGGYTF
TRBV25-1	.	.	TRBJ1-6	TGTGCCAGCAGTACTAACAGGAATTCACCCCTCCACTTT	CASSTNRNSPLHF
TRBV27	.	.	TRBJ1-5	TGTGCCAGCAGTAGTAGGAACAGCAACAATCAGCCCCAGCATTTT	CASSSRNSNNQPQHF
TRBV6-1	TRBD1	.	TRBJ2-1	TGTGCCAGCAGACCGGGACAGGGAACCAATGAGCAGTTCTTC	CASRPGQGTNEQFF
TRBV5-4	.	once	TRBJ1-2	TGTGCCAGCAGCTTGACAGTTAACTATGGCTACACCTTC	CASSLTVNYGYTF
TRBV27	TRBD1	.	TRBJ1-1	TGTGCCAGCAGGCCGACAGGGACCCACACTGAAGCTTTCTTT	CASRPTGTHTEAFF
TRBV6-1	.	.	TRBJ1-3	TGTGCCAGCAGCGCTCAAGGTCAGGGCGGAAACACCATATATTTT	CASSAQGQGGNTIYF
TRBV5-1	.	.	TRBJ1-1	TGCGCCAGCGCGGGGCTAGGAGGGAACACTGAAGCTTTCTTT	CASAGLGGNTEAFF